The rows below give T cell receptor beta chains drawn from one sample of a study of cytomegalovirus exposure and HLA in healthy donors. The repertoire was sequenced with immunoSEQ multiplex PCR; TCRdb's copy has only in-frame clones and lacks some. Of 120,000 to 150,000 clones in the sample, roughly 92% were seen once. Input material: PBMCs. These receptors were taken from a man younger than 30 in good health and CMV-seronegative. Both conserved end residues are part of each CDR3. Each record gives: J gene, clone size, D gene, V gene, CDR3 DNA, CDR3 protein. The D gene is left open where the match is weak. A clone size is listed for some rows: how often the clone was seen (once, few, many), or a class if it is expanded.

J gene: TRBJ2-7; clone size: -; D gene: -; V gene: TRBV23-1; CDR3 DNA: TGCGCCAGCACACGGGACTCCTGGGACTCCTACGAGCAGTACTTC; CDR3 protein: CASTRDSWDSYEQYF
J gene: TRBJ2-1; clone size: -; D gene: TRBD2; V gene: TRBV7-2; CDR3 DNA: TGTGCCAGCAGCATACAGCCTAGCGGGAGCTCCTACAATGAGCAGTTCTTC; CDR3 protein: CASSIQPSGSSYNEQFF
J gene: TRBJ1-2; clone size: once; D gene: TRBD1; V gene: TRBV6-6; CDR3 DNA: TGTGCCAGCAGTACACAGGGGTTAAGCACGGATGGCTACACCTTC; CDR3 protein: CASSTQGLSTDGYTF
J gene: TRBJ1-2; clone size: -; D gene: TRBD1; V gene: TRBV10-1; CDR3 DNA: TGCGCCAGCAGTCCGGGACAGGGGGCCTATGGCTACACCTTC; CDR3 protein: CASSPGQGAYGYTF
J gene: TRBJ1-3; clone size: -; D gene: -; V gene: TRBV7-2; CDR3 DNA: TGTGCCAGCAGCTTAGGGGAACAGGGCTTTGGAAACACCATATATTTT; CDR3 protein: CASSLGEQGFGNTIYF
J gene: TRBJ2-1; clone size: -; D gene: TRBD2; V gene: TRBV6-1; CDR3 DNA: TGTGCCAGCAGGATGGTAGGACTAGCCTCTAGTGAGCAGTTCTTC; CDR3 protein: CASRMVGLASSEQFF
J gene: TRBJ1-3; clone size: -; D gene: -; V gene: TRBV7-2; CDR3 DNA: TGTGCCAGCAGCTCGGAGAGTAGAAACACCATATATTTT; CDR3 protein: CASSSESRNTIYF
J gene: TRBJ1-5; clone size: -; D gene: -; V gene: TRBV15; CDR3 DNA: TGTGCCACCAGCAGAGATCGGGGTAGCAATCAGCCCCAGCATTTT; CDR3 protein: CATSRDRGSNQPQHF
J gene: TRBJ1-3; clone size: -; D gene: TRBD1; V gene: TRBV6-5; CDR3 DNA: TGTGCCAGCAGTAGACAGGGAGGAAACACCATATATTTT; CDR3 protein: CASSRQGGNTIYF
J gene: TRBJ2-3; clone size: -; D gene: -; V gene: TRBV9; CDR3 DNA: TGTGCCAGCAGCGTCTCAGGGGGCACAGATACGCAGTATTTT; CDR3 protein: CASSVSGGTDTQYF
J gene: TRBJ2-1; clone size: once; D gene: -; V gene: TRBV18; CDR3 DNA: TGTGCCAGCTCACCAAGTATGGACAGCTCCTACAATGAGCAGTTCTTC; CDR3 protein: CASSPSMDSSYNEQFF
J gene: TRBJ2-1; clone size: -; D gene: TRBD2; V gene: TRBV5-1; CDR3 DNA: TGCGCCAGCAGCTTAACCGGGACTAGCTCAAATGAGCAGTTCTTC; CDR3 protein: CASSLTGTSSNEQFF
J gene: TRBJ1-6; clone size: -; D gene: -; V gene: TRBV5-4; CDR3 DNA: TGTGCCAGCAGCTGGACAACCCTAAATTCACCCCTCCACTTT; CDR3 protein: CASSWTTLNSPLHF
J gene: TRBJ1-2; clone size: -; D gene: TRBD1; V gene: TRBV27; CDR3 DNA: TGTGCCAGCAGAACATTCAACAGGACAGGTCCTAACTATGGCTACACCTTC; CDR3 protein: CASRTFNRTGPNYGYTF
J gene: TRBJ2-1; clone size: -; D gene: TRBD1; V gene: TRBV7-9; CDR3 DNA: TGTGCCAGCAGGGGGGGGACAGGGAGGACAGCAAATGAGCAGTTCTTC; CDR3 protein: CASRGGTGRTANEQFF
J gene: TRBJ1-1; clone size: -; D gene: -; V gene: TRBV9; CDR3 DNA: TGTGCCAGCAGCCCCTCCGGGGGGAACACTGAAGCTTTCTTT; CDR3 protein: CASSPSGGNTEAFF
J gene: TRBJ1-3; clone size: -; D gene: -; V gene: TRBV7-6; CDR3 DNA: TGTGCCAGCAGCCAAGGAGGGACTGGAAACACCATATATTTT; CDR3 protein: CASSQGGTGNTIYF
J gene: TRBJ1-5; clone size: -; D gene: -; V gene: TRBV28; CDR3 DNA: TGTGCCAGCAGGGGGGGGGCCGCCCTCCTTCAGCCCCAGCATTTT; CDR3 protein: CASRGGAALLQPQHF
J gene: TRBJ2-3; clone size: -; D gene: TRBD2; V gene: TRBV15; CDR3 DNA: TGTGCCACCAGCCCAATCCAGCTAGCGGGGACGGGAGGCGGCACAGATACGCAGTATTTT; CDR3 protein: CATSPIQLAGTGGGTDTQYF
J gene: TRBJ2-1; clone size: once; D gene: -; V gene: TRBV13; CDR3 DNA: TGTGCCAGCAGCTCCCTCGAGCACAATGAGCAGTTCTTC; CDR3 protein: CASSSLEHNEQFF